This T cell receptor beta chain was found in a study of tumor-infiltrating lymphocytes in primary liver carcinoma. Study context: Patients had primary liver carcinoma treated by surgical resection. Aged between 30 and 69 years, the patients were men and women.

About this clonotype: The antigen remains unidentified. In this CDR3 the conserved last residue, phenylalanine or tryptophan, is missing, so a read error is likely.

Between the trimmed V and J ends, which lost 10 bases and 0 bases, there was a span of 16 bases. The CDR3 totals 15 residues. Per the germline V gene, CDR1 is MNHNS and CDR2 is SASEGT. Notes on the study in general: Tumor-adjacent and tumor-blood pairs shared less of their repertoires than tumor region pairs shared.

The source of the blood RNA was unsorted whole blood, and germline DNA was extracted as well. TCR beta cDNA came from roughly 0.45 ug total RNA, primed with a constant-region primer. Employing slightly modified ARM-PCR, three nested multiplex PCR rounds were run, and these gave rise to the TCR beta libraries. The first two PCR rounds, nine to ten cycles each, used TRBV1-TRBV30 forward primers and a C-beta reverse primer. Using its own MiXCR run on the multiplex PCR reads, TCRdb lists one record per CDR3 protein. The sample carries 320,000 or so distinct CDR3 sequences, 65% recorded once. The receptor was derived from a man aged 35 to 55 with primary liver carcinoma and hepatitis B virus infection. What was sequenced was peripheral blood. V usage is TRBV6-1 and J usage is TRBJ1-3; no reliable D call. The CDR3 coding sequence is TGTGCCATCTCCGGGATCTGGGGCTCTGGAAACACCATATATATT. It is translated as CAISGIWGSGNTIYI.